This TCR beta chain derives from a study of T cell repertoires in ileal Crohn's disease. Across the study: Patients had a median roughly 8-year disease duration, and around 35% were active smokers. Biopsies at the proximal margin of the resected specimen form MI samples. Thiopurines (about eleven) or anti-TNF agents (more than 17) were given postoperatively to about half.

The time point is: proximal margin of the surgical specimen (macroscopically non-inflamed). Using immunoSEQ multiplex PCR, the repertoire was profiled, and TCRdb retains in-frame clones only, with some absent. The data contain several thousand clones, roughly 72% of them singletons. A note on this clone: Its specificity is not known.

J was trimmed by 2 bases and V by 5 bases; bases with no gene match: 10. This CDR3 has 16 residues. CDR1 and CDR2 from the germline V gene are MDHEN and SYDVKM. General study findings and limits: Endoscopic recurrence occurred in every patient whose clonality exceeded 26.8%.

The J gene is TRBJ2-3, the V gene TRBV28, with 7 bases aligning to TRBD2. This TCR was sampled from an adult with Crohn's disease. Material for sequencing was ileal tissue. Here the CDR3 reads CASSAGLSQITDTQYF. The CDR3, as DNA: TGTGCCAGCAGTGCGGGACTATCACAAATCACAGATACGCAGTATTTT.